This entry lists 7 T cell receptor beta chains sequenced from one sample in a study of blood T cell repertoires in COVID-19. Assay used: immunoSEQ multiplex PCR; TCRdb lists only in-frame clones, some missing. The repertoire holds a few hundred thousand clones, with 80% to 90% as singletons. The sample taken for sequencing was PBMCs or T cells enriched from blood (not recorded which). These receptors were obtained from a man under 40 who had recovered from COVID-19.

This chain connects TRBV7-9 to TRBJ2-7; D perhaps matches TRBD2 (6 bases). CDR1 and CDR2 (germline): SEHNR, FQNEAQ (reference sequence). Trimming took off 0 bases at V and 0 bases at J, with 12 bases between the two ends. This CDR3 contains 16 residues. CDR3 coding DNA: TGTGCCAGCAGCTTAGCTGATAGCGGTTACTCCTACGAGCAGTACTTC. This gives the protein CASSLADSGYSYEQYF.

DNA for the CDR3: TGCGCCAGCCGTACGACAGGGCCTAATGAAAAACTGTTTTTT. Translation gives CASRTTGPNEKLFF. The chain joins TRBV4-1 to TRBJ1-4, with 7 bases that match TRBD1. V lost 8 bases, J lost 3 bases, and 6 bases stayed unmatched. The CDR3 spans 14 residues. The germline V gene encodes CDR1 MGHRA and CDR2 YSYEKL.

About this clone: The junction does not match germline at one end; this may be a read error. The rearrangement links TRBV7-8 to TRBJ2-7; no clear D. CDR1 is SGHVS, CDR2 FQNEAQ, per germline. The CDR3 is made up of 15 amino acids. This CDR3 is CASCLDPGLPYEQYF. DNA for the CDR3: TGTGCCAGCTGCTTAGACCCAGGCCTTCCCTACGAGCAGTACTTC.

The V gene is TRBV12-3 or TRBV12-4, the J gene TRBJ2-1; possibly TRBD2 for D (5 bases). The germline V and J ends were trimmed by 6 bases and 9 bases, with 12 bases remaining between them. This CDR3 region has 12 residues. The CDR3 region has the DNA TGTGCCAGCAGACCCTCAAGCGGTGAGCAGTTCTTC. It translates to CASRPSSGEQFF.

V gene TRBV4-1 combines with J gene TRBJ2-7, with D perhaps TRBD2 (6 bases). The germline V gene encodes CDR1 MGHRA and CDR2 YSYEKL. The CDR3 has 16 amino acids. Deletions cut 1 base from V and 4 bases from J, with 17 bases between. The CDR3 DNA reads TGCGCCAGCAGCCAAGGAGTGGACGGGAGTTTGTACGAGCAGTACTTC. Translated: CASSQGVDGSLYEQYF.

The V and J genes are TRBV29-1 and TRBJ2-3, with a weak D call TRBD2 (6 bases). This CDR3 region has 13 residues. V was cut by 3 bases and J by 3 bases, with 10 bases left in between. Germline values: CDR1 SQVTM, CDR2 ANQGSEA. CDR3 protein: CSVDGGRTDTQYF. CDR3 in DNA: TGCAGCGTTGACGGGGGACGGACAGATACGCAGTATTTT.

The chain employs TRBV7-9 and TRBJ2-7; the D gene is possibly TRBD1 (6 bases). The CDR3 is 18 amino acids. Germline CDR1 is SEHNR and CDR2 is FQNEAQ (reference sequence). V was cut by 2 bases and J by 6 bases, with 26 bases left in between. The CDR3 nucleotides are TGTGCCAGCAGCTTATGGCCTGTTAAGGACAGTCATTCTTCCGAGCAGTACTTC. Its protein product is CASSLWPVKDSHSSEQYF.